This T cell receptor beta chain is from a study of neurological immune-mediated disorders. Broader study findings: Levels of TCR clonal expansion peaked in HTLV-1-associated myelopathy and reached their lowest in multiple sclerosis, under those of healthy controls.

One entry per CDR3 protein, called by TCRdb with MiXCR from the 5' RACE reads. The repertoire has 25,000 to 35,000 distinct CDR3 sequences, around 3.4% of them found once; the top ten carry 7%. This clonotype has a handful of counts. Its antigen is currently unknown. The sample comprised PBMCs. This clonotype originated in a woman under 40 with multiple sclerosis.

CDR3 residues: CASSLVRGYGYTF. The CDR3 coding sequence is TGTGCCAGCAGTTTAGTTAGGGGCTATGGCTACACCTTC. The chain couples TRBV12-3 or TRBV12-4 to TRBJ1-2; perhaps TRBD1 as D (5 bases). CDR3 length: 13 residues. The V and J ends lost 1 base and 4 bases respectively, with 7 bases between them.